The clone carrying this T cell receptor beta chain is medium-sized by share. Its antigen is not identified. These data originate in a study of vaccination and CD4 T cells after COVID-19. About the research overall: The stimulating agents, overlapping spike peptides, came from SARS-CoV-2, HCoV-NL63, HCoV-OC43 and HCoV-229E. Findings of the study overall: Convalescent patients showed a median approximately 83% of reactive clones that were seen only post-vaccination.

Germline V gene lookup returns CDR1 SGHTA and CDR2 FQGTGA. The length of the CDR3 is 13 residues. Trimming cost V 5 bases and J 5 bases, with 12 bases left between them. Sequencing of DNA taken from cultured CD4+ T cells relied on the Oncomine TCR Beta short-read assay. TCRdb ran MiXCR on the PCR reads and lists one entry per CDR3 protein. In the table there are tens of thousands of distinct CDR3 sequences, 30% to 45% of which are singletons. As to time point: late sampling 161 to 241 days after vaccination in a few convalescent patients. Sample treatment: approximately nine-day PBMC culture with coronavirus spike peptide pools or control peptides (ViraFEST assay). Researchers reported culturing two million PBMCs per well with roughly 10 IU/ml IL-2 and about 9.2 ug/ml peptide pools.

The rearrangement links TRBV7-3 to TRBJ2-5; perhaps TRBD1 as D (6 bases). The sample was CD4+ T cells from blood, cultured in vitro, taken about 7 months after SARS-CoV-2 vaccination. The sequence was collected from a human donor who had recovered from COVID-19. Written as DNA, the CDR3 is TGTGCCAGCAGCGCGCAGGGGTATGAGACCCAGTACTTC. It is translated as CASSAQGYETQYF. The whole variable domain, filled in from reference TRBV7-3 and TRBJ2-5, reads GAGVSQTPSNKVTEKGKYVELRCDPISGHTALYWYRQSLGQGPEFLIYFQGTGAADDSGLPNDRFFAVRPEGSVSTLKIQRTERGDSAVYLCASSAQGYETQYFGPGTRLLVL.